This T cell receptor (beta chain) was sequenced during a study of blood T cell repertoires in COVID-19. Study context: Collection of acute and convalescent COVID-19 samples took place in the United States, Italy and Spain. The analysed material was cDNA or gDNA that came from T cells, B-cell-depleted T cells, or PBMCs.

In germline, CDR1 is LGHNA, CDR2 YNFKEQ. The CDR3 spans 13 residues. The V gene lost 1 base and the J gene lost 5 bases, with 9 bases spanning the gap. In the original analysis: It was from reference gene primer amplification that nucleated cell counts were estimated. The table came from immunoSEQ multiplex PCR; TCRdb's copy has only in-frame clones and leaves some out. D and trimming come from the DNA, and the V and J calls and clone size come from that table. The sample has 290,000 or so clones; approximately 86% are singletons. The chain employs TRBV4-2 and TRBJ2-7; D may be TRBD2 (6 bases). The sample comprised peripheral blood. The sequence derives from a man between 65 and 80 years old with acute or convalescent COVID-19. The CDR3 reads CASSQGLVDEQYF. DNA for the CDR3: TGTGCCAGCAGCCAAGGACTAGTGGACGAGCAGTACTTC.